This passage covers 8 T cell receptor beta chains from one sample sequenced in a study of PD-1 blockade in classical Hodgkin lymphoma. Measured with immunoSEQ multiplex PCR; TCRdb has only the in-frame clones, and not every one. The table records over 25,000 clones, around 88% of them present only once. No patient escaped relapse after autologous stem cell transplantation, and brentuximab vedotin exposure varied. The CD8+ T cells came from thawed PBMCs through magnetic negative selection. Here the sequenced sample was CD8+ T cells from blood, taken at baseline. These receptor sequences come from a human donor with classical Hodgkin lymphoma.

The chain uses TRBV9 and TRBJ1-3; unclear D gene. V gave up 6 bases and J gave up 6 bases, with 10 bases separating them. The CDR3 extends over 12 amino acids. Germline V gene lookup returns CDR1 SGDLS and CDR2 YYNGEE. CDR3 nucleotide sequence: TGTGCCAGCAACGGCAGAGAAAACACCATATATTTT. Protein: CASNGRENTIYF.

The J gene is TRBJ1-1, the V gene TRBV4-1, with 7 positions matching TRBD1. J was trimmed by 4 bases and V by 5 bases; bases with no gene match: 7. The CDR3 sequence is 14 residues long. The germline CDR1 and CDR2 sequences are MGHRA and YSYEKL. CDR3: CASSDPTGITEAFF. In nucleotides, the CDR3 is TGCGCCAGCAGCGATCCGACAGGGATCACTGAAGCTTTCTTT.

As regards this clone: Other DNA sequences within the sample encode an identical CDR3. J is TRBJ1-4 and V is TRBV18, with 8 bases matching TRBD1. Germline lookup yields CDR1 KGHSH and CDR2 LQKENI. The V segment lost 2 bases and the J segment 5 bases; nucleotides outside the gene matches: 1. The CDR3 has 14 amino acids. This chain's CDR3 is CASSPGQGNEKLFF. The CDR3 DNA follows: TGTGCCAGCTCACCAGGACAGGGAAATGAAAAACTGTTTTTT.

The chain recombines TRBV6-6 with TRBJ1-2; D is undetermined. V lost 0 bases and J lost 8, with 4 bases in between. The CDR3 is 11 amino acids. Germline lookup yields CDR1 MNHNY and CDR2 SVGAGI (reference sequence). The CDR3 region has the DNA TGTGCCAGCAGTTACTCGAACGGCTACACCTTC. This translates into CASSYSNGYTF.

This rearrangement joins TRBV2 to TRBJ1-4, with D hard to call. The germline V and J ends were trimmed by 11 bases and 4 bases, with 11 bases remaining between them. The length of the CDR3 is 12 residues. Looked up from germline, CDR1 is SNHLY and CDR2 is FYNNEI. The CDR3 DNA follows: TGTGCCTTGACGGAATATAATGAAAAACTGTTTTTT. This sequence encodes CALTEYNEKLFF.

J is TRBJ1-2 and V is TRBV15; the D gene is possibly TRBD1 (5 bases). Germline CDR1 LNHNV, CDR2 YYDKDF (reference sequence). The CDR3 runs to 15 residues. Trimming took 0 bases from V and 8 from J, leaving 16 bases between them. In DNA, the CDR3 is TGTGCCACCAGCAGAGATAGGCGGGGCCGCTGGGGCTACACCTTC. This gives the protein CATSRDRRGRWGYTF. The full variable domain, in which reference TRBV15 and TRBJ1-2 provide the parts outside the CDR3, is DAMVIQNPRYQVTQFGKPVTLSCSQTLNHNVMYWYQQKSSQAPKLLFHYYDKDFNNEADTPDNFQSRRPNTSFCFLDIRSPGLGDTAMYLCATSRDRRGRWGYTFGSGTRLTVV.

The J gene is TRBJ1-6, the V gene TRBV4-1; TRBD1 agrees at 9 bases. Germline trimming cut 5 bases from V and 4 bases from J; bases unmatched to any gene: 15. Per the germline V gene, CDR1 is MGHRA and CDR2 is YSYEKL. This CDR3 spans 19 amino acids. The CDR3 region has the DNA TGCGCCAGCAGCTTCACCCCGGGACAGGGAAGGATTTATAATTCACCCCTCCACTTT. Encoded protein: CASSFTPGQGRIYNSPLHF.

The chain recombines TRBV27 with TRBJ2-7; D may be TRBD1 (5 bases). The V gene lost 4 bases and the J gene lost 3 bases, with 13 bases spanning the gap. The CDR3 loop spans 14 amino acids. CDR1 and CDR2 from the germline V gene are MNHEY and SMNVEV (reference sequence). The CDR3 DNA is TGTGCCAGCAGTTCGCGGACAACGGGCTACGAGCAGTACTTC. It is translated as CASSSRTTGYEQYF.